A selection of T cell receptor beta chains follows, all from one sample in a study of T-cell reconstitution after alpha-beta-depleted transplantation in children. TCRdb ran MiXCR on the PCR reads and lists one entry per CDR3 protein. The sample lists hundreds of thousands of distinct CDR3 sequences, around 17% occurring once. Sequences were derived from PBMCs from the stem cell graft donor, sampled from the stem cell graft. The receptors originated from a human donor who donated a stem cell graft to a child with acute myeloid leukemia. The CDR3 runs from the conserved cysteine through the conserved F or W. A D gene is named only where the DNA matches it firmly. Size tells how often a clone was seen (once, few, many) or the class of an expanded clone, and some rows leave it out.

j_call	d_call	clone_size	v_call	cdr3_length	cdr3_aa	cdr3_nt
TRBJ2-6	.	.	TRBV4-1	17	CASSQREILSGANVLTF	TGCGCCAGCAGCCAACGGGAGATCCTCTCTGGGGCCAACGTCCTGACTTTC
TRBJ1-4	.	.	TRBV18	17	CASSPLGHQSTNEKLFF	TGTGCCAGCTCACCACTCGGACACCAGTCAACTAATGAAAAACTGTTTTTT
TRBJ1-1	.	many	TRBV5-1	13	CASSWGPRTEAFF	TGCGCCAGCAGCTGGGGGCCCAGGACTGAAGCTTTCTTT
TRBJ2-2	.	few	TRBV5-1	14	CASSFSGHTGELFF	TGCGCCAGCAGCTTTAGCGGCCACACCGGGGAGCTGTTTTTT
TRBJ2-1	.	many	TRBV20-1	16	CSARDLLQAPYNEQFF	TGCAGTGCTAGAGATCTGTTACAGGCCCCTTACAATGAGCAGTTCTTC
TRBJ1-2	.	many	TRBV20-1	13	CTIGGDRPYGYTF	TGCACGATAGGCGGGGACCGGCCCTATGGCTACACCTTC
TRBJ2-5	.	many	TRBV12-3/TRBV12-4	12	CASMEAGETQYF	TGTGCCAGCATGGAGGCCGGAGAGACCCAGTACTTC
TRBJ2-2	.	few	TRBV7-3	13	CASSPSDTGELFF	TGTGCCAGCAGCCCAAGCGATACCGGGGAGCTGTTTTTT
TRBJ1-2	.	.	TRBV20-1	17	CSARDLNSLRANYGYTF	TGCAGTGCTAGAGATCTAAATAGTCTGAGGGCCAACTATGGCTACACCTTC
TRBJ2-3	TRBD2	many	TRBV20-1	16	CSAPGASGGQADTQYF	TGCAGTGCCCCTGGGGCTAGCGGGGGGCAGGCAGATACGCAGTATTTT
TRBJ1-4	.	few	TRBV7-9	16	CASSPGSGRVMGKLFF	TGTGCCAGCAGCCCGGGCTCGGGCAGGGTGATGGGAAAACTGTTTTTT
TRBJ2-5	.	many	TRBV20-1	16	CSARDLGTSVGETQYF	TGCAGTGCTAGAGATCTGGGCACCTCGGTTGGGGAGACCCAGTACTTC
TRBJ2-7	.	few	TRBV5-1	12	CASRDISGEQYF	TGCGCCAGCAGGGATATCTCGGGGGAGCAGTACTTC
TRBJ2-2	TRBD1	many	TRBV12-3/TRBV12-4	17	CASSSGTGGAETGELFF	TGTGCCAGCAGCTCCGGGACAGGGGGCGCGGAAACCGGGGAGCTGTTTTTT
TRBJ1-1	.	many	TRBV7-2	15	CASSPRALMNTEAFF	TGTGCCAGCAGCCCCAGGGCCCTCATGAACACTGAAGCTTTCTTT
TRBJ2-5	TRBD1	few	TRBV15	16	CATSRDRTGDRETQYF	TGTGCCACCAGCAGAGATCGTACAGGGGATAGAGAGACCCAGTACTTC
TRBJ2-2	.	few	TRBV7-2	16	CASSATGLTLAGELFF	TGTGCCAGCAGCGCAACAGGGCTAACTTTAGCCGGGGAGCTGTTTTTT
TRBJ2-3	TRBD1	many	TRBV30	15	CAWSVSGQGPDTQYF	TGTGCCTGGAGTGTAAGTGGACAGGGTCCAGATACGCAGTATTTT
TRBJ1-1	.	.	TRBV7-9	14	CASSGEGWDTEAFF	TGTGCCAGCAGCGGAGAGGGGTGGGACACTGAAGCTTTCTTT
TRBJ2-2	.	.	TRBV10-2	16	CASSDGVRVIDGELFF	TGCGCCAGCAGTGATGGGGTCAGGGTAATCGACGGGGAGCTGTTTTTT
TRBJ2-1	TRBD1	.	TRBV12-3/TRBV12-4	16	CASSPSTGPNYNEQFF	TGTGCCAGCAGTCCGTCGACAGGGCCCAACTACAATGAGCAGTTCTTC
TRBJ2-3	.	few	TRBV4-3	16	CASSHRGGGPTDTQYF	TGCGCCAGCAGCCATAGAGGGGGGGGCCCAACAGATACGCAGTATTTT
TRBJ2-5	.	few	TRBV4-3	15	CASSPMTRQQETQYF	TGCGCCAGCAGCCCCATGACTAGACAACAAGAGACCCAGTACTTC
TRBJ2-1	.	many	TRBV27	16	CASSPTQGWSDDEQFF	TGTGCCAGCAGTCCGACACAGGGATGGTCGGACGATGAGCAGTTCTTC
TRBJ1-5	.	many	TRBV5-1	14	CASSLDGFNQPQHF	TGCGCCAGCAGCTTGGATGGGTTCAATCAGCCCCAGCATTTT
TRBJ2-7	TRBD1	few	TRBV29-1	15	CSVEGGDRGTYEQYF	TGCAGCGTTGAGGGGGGGGACAGGGGAACCTACGAGCAGTACTTC
TRBJ2-1	.	many	TRBV5-1	17	CASSLREPGLERTEQFF	TGCGCCAGCAGCTTGAGGGAACCGGGCCTGGAGCGTACTGAGCAGTTCTTC
TRBJ2-4	TRBD1	.	TRBV28	15	CASSETGLAKNIQYF	TGTGCCAGCAGTGAGACAGGGCTAGCCAAAAACATTCAGTACTTC
TRBJ1-2	.	many	TRBV12-3/TRBV12-4	14	CASSTNIANYGYTF	TGTGCCAGCAGTACTAACATAGCTAACTATGGCTACACCTTC
TRBJ2-1	TRBD2	many	TRBV24-1	15	CATSGLGGPYNEQFF	TGTGCCACCAGTGGATTGGGAGGGCCCTACAATGAGCAGTTCTTC
TRBJ2-2	.	many	TRBV5-1	15	CASSPGTANTGELFF	TGTGCCAGCAGCCCCGGGACGGCGAACACCGGGGAGCTGTTTTTT
TRBJ2-7	.	.	TRBV6-2/TRBV6-3	13	CASSPEGLHEQYF	TGTGCCAGCAGCCCAGAGGGTCTCCACGAGCAGTACTTC
TRBJ1-1	.	many	TRBV7-9	12	CASSSMNTEAFF	TGTGCCAGCAGCTCGATGAACACTGAAGCTTTCTTT
TRBJ1-5	.	many	TRBV7-9	14	CASSLSSGFQPQHF	TGTGCCAGCAGCTTAAGCTCGGGGTTCCAGCCCCAGCATTTT
TRBJ2-7	TRBD1	few	TRBV11-1	20	CASSLASTGFWGQGAYEQYF	TGTGCCAGCAGCTTAGCCAGCACCGGATTTTGGGGACAGGGAGCCTACGAGCAGTACTTC
TRBJ2-3	TRBD2	.	TRBV7-9	16	CASSERILAGSDTQYF	TGTGCCAGCAGCGAACGGATACTAGCGGGATCAGATACGCAGTATTTT
TRBJ2-5	.	.	TRBV7-2	13	CASSSTTRETQYF	TGTGCCAGCAGCTCAACTACACGAGAGACCCAGTACTTC
TRBJ1-2	TRBD1	many	TRBV6-5	15	CASSLYRGDDYGYTF	TGTGCCAGCAGTTTGTACAGGGGAGACGACTATGGCTACACCTTC
TRBJ1-1	.	.	TRBV18	13	CASSPTMGTEAFF	TGTGCCAGCTCACCAACTATGGGGACTGAAGCTTTCTTT
TRBJ1-2	.	few	TRBV7-2	11	CASSRGGGYTF	TGTGCCAGCAGCCGGGGGGGTGGCTACACCTTC
TRBJ1-6	.	few	TRBV5-1	13	CASSLDRASPLHF	TGCGCCAGCAGCTTGGACAGGGCTTCACCCCTCCACTTT